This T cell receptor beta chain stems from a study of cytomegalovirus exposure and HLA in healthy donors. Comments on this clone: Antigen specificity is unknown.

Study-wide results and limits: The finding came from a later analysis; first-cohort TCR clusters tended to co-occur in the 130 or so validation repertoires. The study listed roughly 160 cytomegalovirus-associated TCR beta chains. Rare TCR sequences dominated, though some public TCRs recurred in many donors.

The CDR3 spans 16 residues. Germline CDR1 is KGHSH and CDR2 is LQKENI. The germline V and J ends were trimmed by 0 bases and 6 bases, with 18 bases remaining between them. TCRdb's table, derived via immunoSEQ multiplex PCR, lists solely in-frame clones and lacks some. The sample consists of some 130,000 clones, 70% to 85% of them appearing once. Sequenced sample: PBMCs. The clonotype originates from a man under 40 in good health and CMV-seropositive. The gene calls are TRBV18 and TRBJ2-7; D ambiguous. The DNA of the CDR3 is TGTGCCAGCTCACCACCCGATTCGACCCCTTGGAGCGAGCAGTACTTC. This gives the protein CASSPPDSTPWSEQYF.